Following are 8 T cell receptor beta chains from one sample sequenced in a study of T cells in Graves' hyperthyroidism and ophthalmopathy. From RNA transcripts, TCR beta CDR3 regions were amplified. TCR CDR3 regions were first amplified by RT-PCR with HTBI primers. TCRdb used MiXCR to reprocess the multiplex PCR reads, holding one entry per CDR3 protein. This repertoire shows 360,000 or so distinct CDR3 sequences, under 20% found once; its top ten account for about 3.7%. Sequencing used blood. Every receptor here comes from a woman aged 18-35 years with Graves' hyperthyroidism.

This clonotype was counted many times. This chain's CDR3 is CASSNKQPFLNQPQHF. The CDR3 nucleotides read TGTGCCAGTAGTAATAAACAGCCATTTCTCAATCAGCCCCAGCATTTT. This sequence joins TRBV19 and TRBJ1-5; D is uncertain. Germline V gene lookup returns CDR1 LNHDA and CDR2 SQIVND (reference sequence). The CDR3 contains 16 residues. Trimming cost V 4 bases and J 3 bases, with 16 bases left between them.

This clonotype came up many times. The chain carries TRBV27 and TRBJ1-5; D may be TRBD1 (6 bases). The germline V gene has CDR1 MNHEY and CDR2 SMNVEV (reference sequence). This CDR3 contains 16 residues. V was pared by 6 bases and J by 1 base, with 16 bases between. The CDR3 DNA reads as TGTGCCAGCAGACGCAAACAGGGTGTCAGCAATCAGCCCCAGCATTTT. Translated: CASRRKQGVSNQPQHF.

The chain links TRBV12-3 or TRBV12-4 to TRBJ2-5, with 8 bases that match TRBD2. The CDR3 runs 15 residues. Unmatched junction bases numbered 7, after V lost 3 bases and J lost 4 bases. The CDR3 region is CASSFSGAGPETQYF. The CDR3 bases are TGTGCCAGCAGTTTTAGCGGGGCTGGGCCAGAGACCCAGTACTTC.

This clonotype has a count of ten or more. The gene calls are TRBV7-3 and TRBJ2-5; D is ambiguous. This CDR3 contains 12 residues. V was cut by 0 bases and J by 7 bases, with 6 bases left in between. Germline V gene lookup returns CDR1 SGHTA and CDR2 FQGTGA. The CDR3 spells CASSLTGTTQYF. The CDR3 DNA follows: TGTGCCAGCAGCTTAACGGGAACGACCCAGTACTTC.

This clonotype has a handful of counts. This may arise from a read error, as a much more abundant clone is one base away. Because it lacks the conserved phenylalanine or tryptophan at the end, this CDR3 is likely a read error. The chain has TRBV30 and TRBJ2-7, with D uncertain. The CDR3 consists of 13 residues. CDR1 and CDR2 from the germline V gene are GTSNPN and SVGIG (reference sequence). V was pared by 5 bases and J by 2 bases, with 13 bases between. CDR3 in DNA: TGTGCCTGGTCCGAGGATAGAGCCTACGAGCAGTACCTC. It encodes CAWSEDRAYEQYL.

This clonotype has at least ten counts. The chain combines TRBV12-3 or TRBV12-4 with TRBJ1-5, with D perhaps matching TRBD1 (5 bases). The V and J ends lost 3 bases and 2 bases respectively, with 8 bases between them. The CDR3 totals 14 residues. For the CDR3, the DNA is TGTGCCAGCAGTTTGGGGGAGGGCAATCAGCCCCAGCATTTT. Translated, it gives CASSLGEGNQPQHF.

CDR3 sequence reads: CASSHGLSNQPQHF. The CDR3 DNA is TGCGCCAGCAGCCACGGACTGAGCAATCAGCCCCAGCATTTT. This chain uses TRBV4-1 with TRBJ1-5; D is uncertain. Trimming took off 3 bases at V and 1 base at J, with 7 bases between the two ends. Germline CDR1 reads MGHRA; CDR2 reads YSYEKL. CDR3 size: 14 residues.

The table lists this clonotype with many counts. The chain carries TRBV12-3 or TRBV12-4 and TRBJ2-5, with 7 bases fitting TRBD1. V was pared by 3 bases and J by 5 bases, with 9 bases of the junction left unmatched. There are 15 residues in the CDR3. The CDR3 nucleotides are TGTGCCAGCAGTTTGGTAGGGGGCCTACCGGAGACCCAGTACTTC. Protein sequence: CASSLVGGLPETQYF.